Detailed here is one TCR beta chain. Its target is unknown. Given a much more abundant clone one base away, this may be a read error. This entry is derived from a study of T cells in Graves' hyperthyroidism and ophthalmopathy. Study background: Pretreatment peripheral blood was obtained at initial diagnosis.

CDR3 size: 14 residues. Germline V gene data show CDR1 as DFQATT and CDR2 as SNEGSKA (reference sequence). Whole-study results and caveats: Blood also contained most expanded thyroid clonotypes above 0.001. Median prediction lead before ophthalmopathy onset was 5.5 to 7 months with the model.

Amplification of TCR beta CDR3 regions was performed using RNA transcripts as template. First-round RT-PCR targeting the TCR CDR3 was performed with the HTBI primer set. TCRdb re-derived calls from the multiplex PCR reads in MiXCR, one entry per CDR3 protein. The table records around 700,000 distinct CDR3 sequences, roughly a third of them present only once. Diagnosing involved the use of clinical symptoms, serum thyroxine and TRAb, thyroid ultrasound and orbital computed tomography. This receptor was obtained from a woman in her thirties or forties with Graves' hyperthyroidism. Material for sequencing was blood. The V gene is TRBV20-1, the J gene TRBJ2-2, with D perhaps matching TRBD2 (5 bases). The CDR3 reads CSARQLGSTGELSF. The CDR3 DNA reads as TGCAGTGCTAGACAATTGGGAAGCACCGGGGAGCTGTCTTTT.